The 3 T cell receptor beta chains reported below all come from one sample, sequenced in a study of T cells after somatic rescue of genetic block. Using immunoSEQ multiplex PCR, the repertoire was profiled, and TCRdb retains in-frame clones only, with some absent. The table includes tens of thousands of clones, approximately 96% detected once. The sequenced sample consisted of peripheral blood mononuclear cells (PBMCs). The receptors shown here come from a child under two years old.

This chain connects TRBV6-6 to TRBJ2-5; 7 bases map to TRBD1. CDR3 length: 14 amino acids. CDR1 and CDR2 from the germline V gene are MNHNY and SVGAGI (reference sequence). The trim removed 4 bases at V and 5 bases at J, leaving 7 bases unmatched. The CDR3: CASSWTGRQETQYF. The CDR3, as DNA: TGTGCCAGCAGTTGGACAGGCCGGCAGGAGACCCAGTACTTC.

The rearrangement uses TRBV9 and TRBJ2-3, with 16 positions matching TRBD2. CDR1 and CDR2 from the germline V gene are SGDLS and YYNGEE. V was clipped by 4 bases and J by 2 bases; unmatched bases: 10. This CDR3 has 19 amino acids. The CDR3 region is CASSMGLAGGPLYTDTQYF. In DNA form, the CDR3 reads TGTGCCAGCAGCATGGGACTAGCGGGAGGGCCCCTTTACACAGATACGCAGTATTTT.

The chain joins TRBV5-8 to TRBJ1-1; 7 bases fit TRBD1. Trimming removed 4 bases from V and 6 bases from J; junction bases left unmatched: 9. Germline assignment: CDR1 SGHTS and CDR2 YDEGEE. The CDR3 contains 14 residues. The CDR3 reads CASSGAGGRAEAFF. The CDR3 DNA reads as TGTGCCAGCAGCGGGGCAGGGGGTCGGGCTGAAGCTTTCTTT.